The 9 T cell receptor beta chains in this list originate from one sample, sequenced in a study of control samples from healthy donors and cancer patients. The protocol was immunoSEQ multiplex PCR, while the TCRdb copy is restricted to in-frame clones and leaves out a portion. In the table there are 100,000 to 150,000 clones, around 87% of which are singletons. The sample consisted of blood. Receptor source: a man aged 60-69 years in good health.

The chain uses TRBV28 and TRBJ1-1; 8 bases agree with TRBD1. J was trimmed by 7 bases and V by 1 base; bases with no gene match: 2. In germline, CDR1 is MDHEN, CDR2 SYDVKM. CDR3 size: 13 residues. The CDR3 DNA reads TGTGCCAGCAGTTTATCAGGGGGCGGTGAAGCTTTCTTT. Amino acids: CASSLSGGGEAFF.

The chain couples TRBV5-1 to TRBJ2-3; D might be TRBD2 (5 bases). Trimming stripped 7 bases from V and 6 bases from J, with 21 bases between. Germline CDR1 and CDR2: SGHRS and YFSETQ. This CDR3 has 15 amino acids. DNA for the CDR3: TGCGCCAGCTACTTTGGACTGTCGCCGTTGGATACGCAGTATTTT. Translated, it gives CASYFGLSPLDTQYF.

The CDR3 nucleotides are TGTGCCAGCCACTTCGGGACAGGGGCCATCGAGCAGTACTTC. Its translation is CASHFGTGAIEQYF. The chain links TRBV2 to TRBJ2-7; 10 bases agree with TRBD1. The CDR3 extends over 14 amino acids. V lost 8 bases, J lost 6 bases, and 10 bases stayed unmatched. Germline V gene sequence: CDR1 SNHLY, CDR2 FYNNEI.

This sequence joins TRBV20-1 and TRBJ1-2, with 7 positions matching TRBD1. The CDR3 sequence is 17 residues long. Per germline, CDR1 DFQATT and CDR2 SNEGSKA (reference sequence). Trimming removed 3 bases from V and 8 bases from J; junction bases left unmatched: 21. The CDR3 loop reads CSASLLTSGQPRGGYTF. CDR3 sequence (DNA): TGCAGTGCTAGTCTCCTTACATCGGGACAGCCCCGAGGGGGCTACACCTTC.

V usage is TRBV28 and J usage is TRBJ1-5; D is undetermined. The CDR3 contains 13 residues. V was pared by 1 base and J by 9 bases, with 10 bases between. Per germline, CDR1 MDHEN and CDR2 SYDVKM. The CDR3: CASSLLGGPPQHF. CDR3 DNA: TGTGCCAGCAGTTTATTGGGAGGGCCGCCCCAGCATTTT. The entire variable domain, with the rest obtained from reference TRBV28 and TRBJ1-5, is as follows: DVKVTQSSRYLVKRTGEKVFLECVQDMDHENMFWYRQDPGLGLRLIYFSYDVKMKEKGDIPEGYSVSREKKERFSLILESASTNQTSMYLCASSLLGGPPQHFGDGTRLSIL.

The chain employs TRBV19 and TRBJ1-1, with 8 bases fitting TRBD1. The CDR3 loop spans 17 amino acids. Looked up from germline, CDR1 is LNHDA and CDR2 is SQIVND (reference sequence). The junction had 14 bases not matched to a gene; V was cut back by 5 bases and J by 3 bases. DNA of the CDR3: TGTGCCAGTAGTCGCGGCACAGGGGGTCCAAGGGACACTGAAGCTTTCTTT. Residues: CASSRGTGGPRDTEAFF.

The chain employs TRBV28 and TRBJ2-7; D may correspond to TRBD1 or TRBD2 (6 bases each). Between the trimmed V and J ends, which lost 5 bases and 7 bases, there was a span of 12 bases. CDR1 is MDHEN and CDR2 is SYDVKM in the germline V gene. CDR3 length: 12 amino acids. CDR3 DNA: TGTGCCAGCAGTGTACAGGGAGGAGAGCAGTACTTC. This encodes CASSVQGGEQYF.

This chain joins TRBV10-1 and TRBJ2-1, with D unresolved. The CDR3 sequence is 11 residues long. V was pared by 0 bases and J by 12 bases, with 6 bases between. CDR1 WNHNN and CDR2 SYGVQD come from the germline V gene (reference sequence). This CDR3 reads CASSESELQFF. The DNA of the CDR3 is TGCGCCAGCAGTGAGTCGGAGTTGCAGTTCTTC.

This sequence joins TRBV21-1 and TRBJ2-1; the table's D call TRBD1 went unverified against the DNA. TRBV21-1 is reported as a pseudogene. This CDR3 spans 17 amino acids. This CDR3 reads CASSKGGRAPSYNEQFF. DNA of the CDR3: TGTGCCAGCAGCAAAGGGGGGCGGGCTCCATCCTACAATGAGCAGTTCTTC.